Sequencing of this T cell receptor beta chain was carried out in a study of human T cells and chemical hapten exposure (dated by TCRdb to the early 2020s). A note on the overall study: For sensitization, 2% DPC in acetone was applied to a roughly 2 cm by roughly 2 cm area of upper inner arm skin. Patch testing on the upper back used Finn chambers containing 0.01% DPC, with scoring done after 6 days according to International Contact Dermatitis Research Group standards. Libraries were pooled for sequencing, and per-sample TCR yields varied mainly because of small differences in library volumes within the pool. Weekly therapeutic DPC doses were additionally applied to the scalp of patients throughout the roughly 23-week study period. Peripheral blood TCR repertoire changes were tracked in vivo in alopecia patients during primary and secondary sensitization to the hapten diphenylcyclopropenone (DPC). Patient blood was sampled pre-sensitization (week 0) and at 2, 6 and about 24 weeks after DPC sensitization. Alopecia areata with under or over 50% scalp involvement, alopecia totalis and alopecia universalis were represented in the patient cohort, which was mostly female. For TCR sequencing, blood came from 25 to 35 alopecia patients at anywhere from one to four time points (pre-sensitization, 2, 6 and 24 weeks). General findings and caveats noted by the study authors: After repeated subsampling, changes were observed in the strength of the expansion versus patch-test correlation and in the threshold at which the correlation became significant. Because all patients had alopecia, a presumed autoimmune disease, the immune response of the patients might differ from that of healthy individuals. DPC sensitization did not change the number of TCRs with a frequency above 1 in 1000, and there was no evidence of changes in global repertoire structure. A positive correlation was found between the number of PT1 expanded TCRs and patch test score, with significance reached at thresholds 8, 16 and 32 but not 4. Compared with pre-sensitization or healthy control sets, expanded TCRs formed significantly more large CDR3 similarity clusters, which is consistent with antigen-driven responses.

Interpreted using the paper, the time point label stands for: patch test 2, 6 weeks after DPC sensitization. The sample's treatment or condition label is to be understood as: therapeutic diphenylcyclopropenone sensitization with weekly scalp DPC. Blood at each patch-test visit was drawn before the patch test was applied. Patients were considered eligible if aged 18 to 70, diagnosed with alopecia and deemed suitable for DPC therapy, and patients were excluded if pregnant. Unfractionated whole blood was collected in Tempus Blood RNA tubes, and total RNA was extracted from that blood. In this sample, this clonotype turned up many times. Its antigen is unknown. The input lacks base qualities; no much larger clone sits a single base away. The library relied on RACE. Sequencing took place on a NextSeq 500. During library preparation, unique molecular identifiers were attached to individual cDNA molecules so that TCRs could be counted quantitatively and reproducibly. For every blood RNA sample, sequencing covered both the TCR alpha and TCR beta chains. As for the original processing: A median of about 87,000 TCRs per sample was observed, with a range of roughly 20,000 to 700,000. V, J and CDR3 annotation of the TCR reads was carried out using the Decombinator software suite. Every sample was subsampled to the same number of TCRs (28,000) for the PS versus PT1 abundance plots. Expanded TCRs were defined as absent before sensitization and observed at least eight times at the 2-week time point. Using fastp trimming at Q25 and MiXCR clonotype assembly, TCRdb reanalyzed the public sequencing data and kept in-frame beta chains. CDR3 protein sequences are deduplicated, and each keeps its most common genes and DNA. TCRdb, rather than the study authors, made the V and J calls. The sample profile shows hundreds of thousands of distinct CDR3 sequences; about 6% of them were found once. About 5% of the sample is held by the ten biggest clonotypes.

Its CDR3 holds 14 amino acids, cysteine through phenylalanine. Only the CDR3 region is kept as DNA, spanning 42 bases read in frame from base 1. The germline V end is reduced by 5 bases and the J end by 7 bases; junction bases left unmatched: 6. CDR1 and CDR2, looked up from the germline V gene, are SGHTA and FQGNSA. The sequence joins TRBV7-2 to TRBJ1-4; 8 junctional bases match TRBD1. This receptor was taken from a young woman with alopecia areata. Some clones in this sample may be carry-over from other donors' samples. The source material was whole blood, sampled in connection with sensitization to the hapten diphenylcyclopropenone (DPC). CDR3 protein: CASSEDRGGEKLFF. The DNA sequence is TGTGCCAGCAGCGAAGACAGGGGTGGTGAAAAACTGTTTTTT.